Detailed here is one T cell receptor (beta chain). What it binds is unknown. Within the sample, other DNA sequences also encode this same CDR3. Assay used: immunoSEQ multiplex PCR; TCRdb lists only in-frame clones, some missing. The table includes 100,000 to 120,000 clones, around 90% detected once. The donors formed part of the roughly 120-subject validation cohort, distinct from the roughly 640-subject first cohort. The V end lost 2 bases, the J end lost 4 bases, and 15 bases lay between the germline ends. The CDR3 is 15 amino acids. Germline V gives CDR1 MGHRA, CDR2 YSYEKL. The data were obtained in a study of cytomegalovirus exposure and HLA in healthy donors. Study-wide points: Per published reports, the classifier diagnosed cytomegalovirus status with high specificity and sensitivity. The investigators catalogued 160 or so TCR beta chains as cytomegalovirus-associated. TCR clusters originating in the first cohort tended to co-occur in the 100 to 150 validation repertoires, according to a later analysis.

The chain has TRBV4-1 and TRBJ2-7; D may be TRBD1 (6 bases). The clonotype was recovered from a woman younger than 35 in good health and CMV-seronegative. The material sequenced was PBMCs. CDR3 in DNA: TGCGCCAGCAGCCAAACAGGGACCGGGAAATACGAGCAGTACTTC. This sequence encodes CASSQTGTGKYEQYF.